The clone carrying this T cell receptor beta chain was seen a few times. Per the original data handling: Estimated nucleated cell counts came from reference gene primer amplification. Sequencing used immunoSEQ multiplex PCR; TCRdb keeps in-frame clones, though not all of them. Clone size and the V and J calls come from that table; the DNA yielded D and trimming. The sample lists roughly 230,000 clones, approximately 80% occurring once. This entry comes from a study of blood T cell repertoires in COVID-19. For the study at large: The samples span acute and convalescent COVID-19 from the United States, Italy and Spain.

V lost 0 bases and J 4 bases, leaving 12 bases between the germline ends. CDR3 length: 15 residues. CDR1 and CDR2 (germline): SEHNR, FQNEAQ (reference sequence). Sequenced sample: peripheral blood. The sequence was obtained from a woman aged 45-65 years with acute or convalescent COVID-19. The gene calls are TRBV7-9 and TRBJ1-2; D may be TRBD1 (6 bases). This chain's CDR3 is CASSLAPTGTYGYTF. As DNA, the CDR3 is TGTGCCAGCAGCTTAGCCCCGACAGGCACCTATGGCTACACCTTC.